This entry features one T cell receptor (beta chain) sequence. This sample was included in a study of CD8 T cells in Susac syndrome. TCR beta from blood CD8+ and CD4+ T cells was sequenced. The multiple sclerosis control group comprised treatment-naive patients with stable or active relapsing-remitting disease. TEMRA cells were enriched by FACS, and CD4+ and CD8+ T cells were negatively isolated. CDR1 KGHSH and CDR2 LQKENI come from the germline V gene. V lost 2 bases to trimming and J lost 1 base, with 16 bases between them. This CDR3 comprises 17 residues. Random hexamers were used to reverse transcribe 0.5 to 1 ug of RNA. immunoSEQ multiplex PCR amplified TCR beta CDR3 across 54 Vbeta, 13 Jbeta. From the immunoSEQ multiplex PCR reads, TCRdb called clonotypes with MiXCR, one entry per CDR3 protein. The table shows around 140,000 distinct CDR3 sequences, with approximately 96% occurring only once.

The sequenced sample consisted of CD4+ T cells from PBMCs. This receptor was taken from a human donor with multiple sclerosis. J is TRBJ2-3 and V is TRBV18, with D possibly called TRBD1 or TRBD2 (6 bases each). CDR3 sequence (DNA): TGTGCCAGCTCACCAAGGTCGACGGGGGCTGGCACAGATACGCAGTATTTT. Translation gives CASSPRSTGAGTDTQYF.